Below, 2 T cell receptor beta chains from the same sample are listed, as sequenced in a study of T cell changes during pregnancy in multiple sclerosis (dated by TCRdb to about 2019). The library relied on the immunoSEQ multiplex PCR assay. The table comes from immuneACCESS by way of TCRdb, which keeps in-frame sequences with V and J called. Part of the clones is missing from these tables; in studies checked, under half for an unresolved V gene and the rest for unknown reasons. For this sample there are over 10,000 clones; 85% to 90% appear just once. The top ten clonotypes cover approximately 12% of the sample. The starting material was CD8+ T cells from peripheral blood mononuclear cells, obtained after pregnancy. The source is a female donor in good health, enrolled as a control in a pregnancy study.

CDR3: CASSLFGTESETQYF. The DNA for the CDR3 is TGTGCCAGCAGCTTGTTCGGGACAGAGTCCGAGACCCAGTACTTC. The genes are TRBV5-8 and TRBJ2-5; TRBD1 matches at 7 bases. Germline values: CDR1 SGHTS, CDR2 YDEGEE. This CDR3 has 15 amino acids. After removal of 1 base from V and 5 bases from J, the junction contained 8 bases not matched to a gene.

CDR3 sequence: CASSQGRVRGRSDYTF. Here the CDR3 DNA reads TGCGCCAGCAGCCAAGGTCGTGTTAGGGGAAGAAGCGACTACACCTTC. The chain joins TRBV4-1 to TRBJ1-2; possibly TRBD1 for D (5 bases). V lost 1 base, J lost 10 bases, and 22 bases lay in between. CDR3 length: 16 residues. Germline lookup yields CDR1 MGHRA and CDR2 YSYEKL.